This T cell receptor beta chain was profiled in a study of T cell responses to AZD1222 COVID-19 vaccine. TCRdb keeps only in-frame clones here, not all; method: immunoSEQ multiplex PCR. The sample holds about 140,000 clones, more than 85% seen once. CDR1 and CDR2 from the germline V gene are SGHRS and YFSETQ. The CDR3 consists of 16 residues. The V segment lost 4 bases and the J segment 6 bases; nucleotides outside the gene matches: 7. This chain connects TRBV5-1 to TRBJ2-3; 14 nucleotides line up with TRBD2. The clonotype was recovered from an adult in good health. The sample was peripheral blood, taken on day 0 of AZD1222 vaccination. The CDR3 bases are TGCGCCAGCAGCGAGGGGACTAGCGGGAGTTTGGATACGCAGTATTTT. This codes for CASSEGTSGSLDTQYF.